This passage covers 26 T cell receptor beta chains from one sample sequenced in a study of CD8 T cells in Susac syndrome. RNA amounts of roughly 0.5 to 1 ug underwent reverse transcription with random hexamers. TCRdb reanalysed the immunoSEQ multiplex PCR reads using MiXCR and keeps one entry per CDR3 protein. The table shows some 170,000 distinct CDR3 sequences, with roughly 95% occurring only once. The material sequenced was CD4+ T cells from PBMCs. These receptor sequences come from a human donor with multiple sclerosis.

The chain has TRBV6-5 and TRBJ2-7; D is uncertain. With 5 bases removed from V and 0 bases from J, the gap between germline ends came to 11 bases. The CDR3 sequence is 14 residues long. Germline CDR1 reads MNHEY; CDR2 reads SVGAGI. The CDR3 DNA follows: TGTGCCAGCAGTCGCGCCGTAAGCTCCTACGAGCAGTACTTC. Residues: CASSRAVSSYEQYF.

The genes are TRBV19 and TRBJ1-5; D perhaps matches TRBD1 (5 bases). This CDR3 is built from 15 residues. Germline assignment: CDR1 LNHDA and CDR2 SQIVND (reference sequence). Trimming shortened V by 5 bases and J by 3 bases, and 14 bases separated the two germline ends. The CDR3 loop reads CASSSGYGDNQPQHF. CDR3 in DNA: TGTGCCAGTAGTTCAGGGTACGGTGACAATCAGCCCCAGCATTTT.

The chain recombines TRBV5-1 with TRBJ2-5, with a possible D match to TRBD2 (6 bases). The CDR3 extends over 15 amino acids. In germline, CDR1 is SGHRS, CDR2 YFSETQ. Trimming shortened V by 1 base and J by 4 bases, and 14 bases separated the two germline ends. CDR3 amino acids: CASSLLNPGLETQYF. In DNA, the CDR3 is TGCGCCAGCAGCTTGCTTAATCCGGGACTAGAGACCCAGTACTTC.

V usage is TRBV7-9 and J usage is TRBJ1-6; TRBD1 might be the D (5 bases). Germline CDR1 SEHNR, CDR2 FQNEAQ (reference sequence). CDR3 size: 16 residues. Trimming cost V 5 bases and J 12 bases, with 23 bases left between them. CDR3 nucleotides: TGTGCCAGCAGCCATAGGGGCGACAAATTCGGTGTACCCCTCCACTTT. Translating gives CASSHRGDKFGVPLHF.

This clonotype occurred a few times. This chain uses TRBV3-1 with TRBJ1-5, with 7 bases that match TRBD1. The length of the CDR3 is 12 residues. Germline V lookup: CDR1 LGHDT, CDR2 YNNKEL (reference sequence). V shed 6 bases, J shed 6 bases, and the junction held 2 bases outside the gene matches. CDR3 sequence: CASSPGGQPQHF. Here the CDR3 DNA reads TGTGCCAGCAGTCCAGGGGGTCAGCCCCAGCATTTT.

The genes are TRBV28 and TRBJ1-2, with unresolved D. Germline V gene data show CDR1 as MDHEN and CDR2 as SYDVKM. Between the trimmed V and J ends, which lost 4 bases and 3 bases, there was a span of 9 bases. The CDR3 totals 13 residues. The CDR3 loop reads CASSYNMDYGYTF. The CDR3 nucleotides read TGTGCCAGCAGTTATAATATGGACTATGGCTACACCTTC.

The chain couples TRBV9 to TRBJ1-2; D might be TRBD1 (5 bases). Trimming cost V 2 bases and J 5 bases, with 10 bases left between them. Germline V gene sequence: CDR1 SGDLS, CDR2 YYNGEE. The CDR3 has 13 residues. The CDR3 DNA reads as TGTGCCAGCAGCGTTATTTCAGGGTATGGCTACACCTTC. Translation gives CASSVISGYGYTF.

CDR3 in DNA: TGTGCCAGCAGTTATGCGGGGGTGGAGGAAAAACTGTTTTTT. This gives the protein CASSYAGVEEKLFF. This chain connects TRBV6-5 to TRBJ1-4, with D tentatively TRBD1 (5 bases). The germline V gene has CDR1 MNHEY and CDR2 SVGAGI. The CDR3 is made up of 14 amino acids. Trimming pared 3 bases from V and 8 bases from J, leaving 13 bases between.

The rearrangement uses TRBV7-3 and TRBJ1-1; D may be TRBD1 (6 bases). The V and J ends lost 8 bases and 4 bases respectively, with 11 bases between them. The germline gives CDR1 SGHTA, CDR2 FQGTGA. The CDR3 is 12 amino acids. CDR3 DNA sequence: TGTGCCAGCGGGAGGGGGGGCACTGAAGCTTTCTTT. Amino acids: CASGRGGTEAFF.

The chain has TRBV6-1 and TRBJ1-2; D remains ambiguous. CDR1 MNHNS and CDR2 SASEGT come from the germline V gene. This CDR3 region has 16 residues. The V end was cut by 6 bases, the J end by 4 bases, with 21 bases between. The CDR3 loop reads CASRPARASKGYGYTF. The CDR3 DNA reads TGTGCCAGCAGGCCGGCTCGGGCTTCTAAGGGCTATGGCTACACCTTC.

This chain connects TRBV5-1 to TRBJ2-7; D is undetermined. The CDR3 runs 13 residues. V was clipped by 0 bases and J by 3 bases, with 7 bases between them. Germline V lookup: CDR1 SGHRS, CDR2 YFSETQ. CDR3 residues: CASSLAVDYEQYF. The CDR3 coding sequence is TGCGCCAGCAGCTTGGCAGTGGACTACGAGCAGTACTTC. Drawing the rest from reference TRBV5-1 and TRBJ2-7, the complete variable domain is KAGVTQTPRYLIKTRGQQVTLSCSPISGHRSVSWYQQTPGQGLQFLFEYFSETQRNKGNFPGRFSGRQFSNSRSEMNVSTLELGDSALYLCASSLAVDYEQYFGPGTRLTVT.

The V gene is TRBV9, the J gene TRBJ2-7; 15 nucleotides match TRBD2. J lost 3 bases, V lost 2 bases, and 9 bases had no gene match. Germline V CDR1 and CDR2: SGDLS, YYNGEE. The CDR3 is 18 amino acids. This CDR3 reads CASSVFTGTSGRIYEQYF. In DNA form, the CDR3 reads TGTGCCAGCAGCGTCTTTACCGGGACTAGCGGGAGGATCTACGAGCAGTACTTC. The complete variable domain, with remaining parts taken from reference TRBV9 and TRBJ2-7, reads DSGVTQTPKHLITATGQRVTLRCSPRSGDLSVYWYQQSLDQGLQFLIQYYNGEERAKGNILERFSAQQFPDLHSELNLSSLELGDSALYFCASSVFTGTSGRIYEQYFGPGTRLTVT.

This chain joins TRBV10-3 and TRBJ1-1; no clear D. V was clipped by 4 bases and J by 5 bases, with 11 bases between them. The CDR3 loop spans 13 amino acids. CDR1 and CDR2 (germline): ENHRY, SYGVKD. The CDR3: CAISVRSETEAFF. In DNA, the CDR3 is TGTGCCATCAGTGTTAGATCGGAGACTGAAGCTTTCTTT.

The sample holds one count of this clonotype. The V gene is TRBV27, the J gene TRBJ2-5; a weak D match, TRBD2 (6 bases). CDR3 length: 16 residues. Trimming removed 1 base at V and 2 bases at J, with 14 bases between. Germline V gene sequence: CDR1 MNHEY, CDR2 SMNVEV (reference sequence). The CDR3 spells CASSLYRAGLQETQYF. In DNA form, the CDR3 reads TGTGCCAGCAGTTTATATCGAGCGGGCCTTCAAGAGACCCAGTACTTC.

This CDR3 is CASRDRGSEAFF. The CDR3 coding sequence is TGTGCCAGCCGGGACAGGGGTTCTGAAGCTTTCTTT. V usage is TRBV19 and J usage is TRBJ1-1, with 10 nucleotides matching TRBD1. Germline trimming cut 9 bases from V and 6 bases from J; bases unmatched to any gene: 4. The CDR3 extends over 12 amino acids. CDR1 is LNHDA and CDR2 is SQIVND in the germline V gene (reference sequence).

DNA of the CDR3: TGTGCCAGCAGTTACCCCTACTACGAGCAGTACTTC. Translated: CASSYPYYEQYF. The V gene is TRBV6-2 or TRBV6-3, the J gene TRBJ2-7, with D hard to call. This CDR3 region has 12 residues. From germline, CDR1 is MNHEY and CDR2 SVGEGT. The ends were cut back, 2 bases at V and 3 bases at J, with 5 bases in the middle.

The chain combines TRBV29-1 with TRBJ2-3; 7 positions agree with TRBD2. With 5 bases clipped from V and 1 base from J, the junction kept 12 bases outside the gene matches. Germline CDR1 SQVTM, CDR2 ANQGSEA. This CDR3 region has 16 residues. The chain's CDR3 is CSVKAGAFSGTDTQYF. The DNA of the CDR3 is TGCAGCGTTAAGGCGGGAGCATTCTCTGGCACAGATACGCAGTATTTT.

The chain couples TRBV7-9 to TRBJ1-1, with 9 bases identical to TRBD1. V lost 0 bases to trimming and J lost 7 bases; unmatched junction nucleotides: 12. Germline V lookup: CDR1 SEHNR, CDR2 FQNEAQ (reference sequence). The CDR3 spans 17 residues. The CDR3, as DNA: TGTGCCAGCAGCTTAGCGGGTTTTCACAGGGGGCATGATGAAGCTTTCTTT. This sequence encodes CASSLAGFHRGHDEAFF.

This clonotype appeared once. The V call is TRBV12-3 or TRBV12-4, the J call TRBJ1-1; D possibly corresponds to TRBD1 (6 bases). The CDR3 consists of 13 residues. The V gene lost 2 bases and the J gene lost 8 bases, with 12 bases spanning the gap. The CDR3 region is CASSLNPGQEAFF. The CDR3 DNA reads TGTGCCAGCAGTTTAAATCCCGGACAGGAAGCTTTCTTT.

The chain couples TRBV5-4 to TRBJ2-4; weak D call: TRBD2 (7 bases). Germline V CDR1 and CDR2: SGHNT, YYREEE (reference sequence). The CDR3 totals 16 residues. V lost 0 bases to trimming and J lost 3 bases, with 13 bases between them. The CDR3 sequence: CASSLAAGAGKNIQYF. CDR3 in DNA: TGTGCCAGCAGCTTGGCGGCGGGGGCGGGCAAAAACATTCAGTACTTC.

This chain links TRBV11-2 with TRBJ2-2; possible D gene TRBD1, 6 bases. Trimming cost V 0 bases and J 5 bases, with 19 bases left between them. CDR1 SGHAT and CDR2 FQNNGV come from the germline V gene. The CDR3 totals 18 residues. CDR3 nucleotides: TGTGCCAGCAGCTTAGAAGGCCTAAGGGCAGGGGATACCGGGGAGCTGTTTTTT. Translating it yields CASSLEGLRAGDTGELFF. Using reference TRBV11-2 and TRBJ2-2 for the parts outside the CDR3, the full variable domain is EAGVAQSPRYKIIEKRQSVAFWCNPISGHATLYWYQQILGQGPKLLIQFQNNGVVDDSQLPKDRFSAERLKGVDSTLKIQPAKLEDSAVYLCASSLEGLRAGDTGELFFGEGSRLTVL.

The rearrangement uses TRBV5-4 and TRBJ2-1, with 8 nucleotides matching TRBD2. CDR3 size: 15 residues. After removal of 1 base from V and 3 bases from J, the junction contained 3 bases not matched to a gene. Germline CDR1 reads SGHNT; CDR2 reads YYREEE (reference sequence). The CDR3 coding sequence is TGTGCCAGCAGCTTGAATAGCGGGATCTACAATGAGCAGTTCTTC. It yields the protein CASSLNSGIYNEQFF.

V gene TRBV7-9 combines with J gene TRBJ2-1, with 10 bases aligning to TRBD2. The V and J ends lost 6 bases and 8 bases, in that order; junction bases with no gene match: 13. This CDR3 has 16 residues. CDR1 is SEHNR and CDR2 is FQNEAQ in the germline V gene (reference sequence). CDR3 sequence: CASSFGSSGSGYEQFF. The DNA of the CDR3 is TGTGCCAGCAGTTTCGGGTCTAGCGGGAGTGGCTATGAGCAGTTCTTC.

This chain joins TRBV30 and TRBJ2-1; 13 bases match TRBD2. The germline V gene has CDR1 GTSNPN and CDR2 SVGIG (reference sequence). The V segment lost 1 base and the J segment 6 bases; nucleotides outside the gene matches: 3. This CDR3 is 15 amino acids long. The CDR3 loop is CAWSGGLAGLNEQFF. CDR3 bases: TGTGCCTGGAGTGGGGGACTAGCGGGGCTCAATGAGCAGTTCTTC.

V and J are TRBV18 and TRBJ1-2; weak D call: TRBD1 (6 bases). V was cut by 2 bases and J by 7 bases, with 14 bases left in between. Germline V lookup: CDR1 KGHSH, CDR2 LQKENI. The CDR3 is made up of 14 amino acids. Here the CDR3 reads CASSPSRGILGYTF. The DNA of the CDR3 is TGTGCCAGCTCACCATCAAGGGGGATACTTGGCTACACCTTC.

The gene calls are TRBV14 and TRBJ1-2; the D is unclear. V was cut by 1 base and J by 6 bases, with 12 bases left in between. This CDR3 is built from 14 residues. Germline CDR1 SGHDN, CDR2 FVKESK. The CDR3 DNA sequence: TGTGCCAGCAGCCAAGGGGTAACGTGGGATGGCTACACCTTC. Its translation: CASSQGVTWDGYTF.